The clone carrying this T cell receptor beta chain was recorded at least ten times. In TCRdb, the 5' RACE reads were re-called with MiXCR into one record per CDR3 protein. The sample lists about 82,000 distinct CDR3 sequences; more than 5% were seen once. The entry originates in a study of T cells of healthy individuals. The CDR3 has 16 amino acids. Trimming took 5 bases from V and 4 from J; bases not matched to a gene: 14. Germline V lookup: CDR1 SGHTA, CDR2 FQGNSA. The clonotype was recovered from a female donor in good health. The V and J genes are TRBV7-2 and TRBJ2-7; 7 nucleotides line up with TRBD1. CDR3 coding DNA: TGTGCCAGCAGCCCCCCGGGACAGAGTGAGGGGTACGAGCAGTACTTC. It specifies CASSPPGQSEGYEQYF.